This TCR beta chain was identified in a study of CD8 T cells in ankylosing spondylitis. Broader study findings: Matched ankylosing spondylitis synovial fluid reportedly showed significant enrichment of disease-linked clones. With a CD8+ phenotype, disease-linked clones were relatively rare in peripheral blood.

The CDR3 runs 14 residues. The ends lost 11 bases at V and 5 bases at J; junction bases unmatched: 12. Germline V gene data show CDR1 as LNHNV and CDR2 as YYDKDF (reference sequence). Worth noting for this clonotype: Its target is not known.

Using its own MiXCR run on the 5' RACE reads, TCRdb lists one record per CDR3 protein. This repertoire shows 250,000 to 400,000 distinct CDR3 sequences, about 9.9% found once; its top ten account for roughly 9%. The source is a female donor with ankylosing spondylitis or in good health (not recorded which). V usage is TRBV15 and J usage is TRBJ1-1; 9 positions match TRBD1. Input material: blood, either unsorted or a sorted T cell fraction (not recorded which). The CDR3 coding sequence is TGTGCCTCAAACAGGGGGCGAAGTAATACTGAAGCTTTCTTT. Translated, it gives CASNRGRSNTEAFF. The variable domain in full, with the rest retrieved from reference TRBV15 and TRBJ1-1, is DAMVIQNPRYQVTQFGKPVTLSCSQTLNHNVMYWYQQKSSQAPKLLFHYYDKDFNNEADTPDNFQSRRPNTSFCFLDIRSPGLGDTAMYLCASNRGRSNTEAFFGQGTRLTVV.